What follows describes a single TCR beta chain. What it binds is not known. The junction and the germline gene differ at one end; a read error may be behind it. The CDR3 totals 16 residues. Germline V gene data show CDR1 as DFQATT and CDR2 as SNEGSKA (reference sequence). The library came from three nested PCR rounds adapted from ARM-PCR protocols. TCRdb re-derived calls from the multiplex PCR reads in MiXCR, one entry per CDR3 protein. This table holds about 200,000 distinct CDR3 sequences, over 55% found once. The data were obtained in a study of tumor and adjacent non-tumor tissue in lung cancer. Study details: The patients, approximately nine men and 5 or 6 women, were roughly 30 to 76 with stage I to III disease.

Findings and caveats of the study: Normal lung showed higher cumulative top 100 clone frequency than tumor. Tumor tissue had significantly higher TCR diversity than normal lung.

RNA was extracted from bulk tissue without any cell sorting. Sequenced: lung tumor tissue. This sequence joins TRBV20-1 and TRBJ2-5; 13 bases match TRBD2. The origin of this receptor is a man aged 55 to 70 with non-small cell lung cancer. CDR3 coding DNA: TGCAGTCCTAGGGCCCGGACTAGCGGGGGCCAAGAGACCCAGTGCTTC. Translated, it gives CSPRARTSGGQETQCF.